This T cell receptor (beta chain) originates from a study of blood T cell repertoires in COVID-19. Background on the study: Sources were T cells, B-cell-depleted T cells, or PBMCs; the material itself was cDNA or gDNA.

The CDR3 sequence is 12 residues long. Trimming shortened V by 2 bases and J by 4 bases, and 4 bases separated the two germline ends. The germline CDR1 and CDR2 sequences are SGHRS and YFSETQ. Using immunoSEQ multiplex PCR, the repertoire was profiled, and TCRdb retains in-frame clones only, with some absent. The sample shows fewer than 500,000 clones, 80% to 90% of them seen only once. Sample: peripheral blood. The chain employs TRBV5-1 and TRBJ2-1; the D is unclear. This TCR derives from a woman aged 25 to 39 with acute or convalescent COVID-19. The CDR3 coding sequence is TGCGCCAGCAGCTTCCGGTACAATGAGCAGTTCTTC. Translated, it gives CASSFRYNEQFF. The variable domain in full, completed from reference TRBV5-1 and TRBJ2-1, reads KAGVTQTPRYLIKTRGQQVTLSCSPISGHRSVSWYQQTPGQGLQFLFEYFSETQRNKGNFPGRFSGRQFSNSRSEMNVSTLELGDSALYLCASSFRYNEQFFGPGTRLTVL.